This T cell receptor beta chain was obtained from a study of CD8 T cells in ankylosing spondylitis (dated by TCRdb to 2016 to 2017). About the study as a whole: T cell receptor beta repertoires were profiled in healthy donors and ankylosing spondylitis patients so that disease-linked TCR variants could be found. The full study cohort was made up of 25 ankylosing spondylitis patients and about a hundred healthy donors. Peripheral blood was sampled, and synovial fluid was additionally collected from ankylosing spondylitis patients. Overall study results and their limits: The disease-linked clones were reported to be significantly enriched in matched synovial fluid samples from ankylosing spondylitis patients. In peripheral blood, the disease-linked clones were found at relatively low frequencies and had a CD8+ phenotype. Some motif variants were previously reported in synovial fluid and blood of reactive arthritis patients, suggesting common disease-initiation mechanisms. Blood from ankylosing spondylitis patients appeared to be characterized by a TCR beta motif composed of under ten highly homologous amino acid variants.

From a lookup of the germline V gene, CDR1 and CDR2 are MNHEY and SVGAGI. At the junction V is shortened by 10 bases and J by 6 bases, with 16 bases in between. Taken from cysteine to phenylalanine, the CDR3 has 12 residues. Solely the CDR3 DNA is kept, with 36 bases framed from the first base. This clonotype was seen ten or more times. Its antigen remains unidentified. Within one base of it there is no much larger clone, and no base qualities were kept. Sequencing took place on an Illumina HiSeq 2500. TCR beta libraries were prepared by quantitative 5'-RACE with molecular barcodes. The paper's processing steps were these. Disease-linked TCR variants were identified with a new computational method built on a probabilistic model of VDJ rearrangement. Using fastp at Q25 and MiXCR, TCRdb reprocessed the public reads and kept productive beta chains. Under each unique CDR3 protein, matching rows form one entry showing the most common genes and DNA. The authors' filters were not applied to this entry. The sample table records fewer than 250,000 distinct CDR3 sequences; roughly 24% of these occur just once. The top ten clonotypes cover 6.6% of the sample.

The sequenced material came from blood, either unsorted or a sorted T cell fraction (not recorded which). The TCR was taken from a male donor with ankylosing spondylitis or in good health (not recorded which). The sequence links TRBV6-5 to TRBJ2-7, with no confidently assigned D gene. The nucleotide sequence is TGTGCCACAAGGCCCAGTTCGGGCGAGCAGTACTTC. It codes for CATRPSSGEQYF.